This T cell receptor (beta chain) derives from a study of Graves' ophthalmopathy and Graves' hyperthyroidism. Transcripts of RNA were the source for amplifying TCR beta CDR3 regions. HTBI-primed RT-PCR formed the first round, and a multiplex PCR formed the second. Each CDR3 protein is one row after TCRdb ran MiXCR on the multiplex PCR reads. Of about 400,000 distinct CDR3 sequences listed, about a sixth were seen once; the top ten hold 1.5% to 2%. Study-level findings and limits: A majority of expanded thyroid clonotypes exceeding 0.001 frequency were likewise present in blood.

This clonotype was found many times. Its antigen is not known. Sequencing was done on a sample of peripheral blood. This receptor was identified in a woman aged 18 to 35 with Graves' ophthalmopathy.

This CDR3 reads CASSTGRGTYEQYF. CDR3 nucleotides: TGTGCCAGCAGTACAGGGAGGGGGACCTACGAGCAGTACTTC. The chain has TRBV6-1 and TRBJ2-7; weak D call: TRBD2 (7 bases). The germline V gene encodes CDR1 MNHNS and CDR2 SASEGT. Trimming removed 5 bases from V and 2 bases from J, with 13 bases in between. The CDR3 has 14 amino acids.